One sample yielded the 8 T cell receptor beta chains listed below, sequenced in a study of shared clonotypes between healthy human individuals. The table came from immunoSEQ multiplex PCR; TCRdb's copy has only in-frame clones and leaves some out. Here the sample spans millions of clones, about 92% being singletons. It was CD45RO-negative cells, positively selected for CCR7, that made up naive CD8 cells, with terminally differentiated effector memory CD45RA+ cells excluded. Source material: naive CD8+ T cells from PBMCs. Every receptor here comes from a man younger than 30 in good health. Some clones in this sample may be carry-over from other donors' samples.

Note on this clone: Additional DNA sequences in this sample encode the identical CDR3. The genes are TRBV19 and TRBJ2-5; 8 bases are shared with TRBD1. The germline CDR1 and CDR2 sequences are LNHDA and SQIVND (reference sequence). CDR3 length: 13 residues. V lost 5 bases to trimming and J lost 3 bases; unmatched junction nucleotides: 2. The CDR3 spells CASSLDREETQYF. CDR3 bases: TGTGCCAGTAGTTTGGACAGGGAAGAGACCCAGTACTTC.

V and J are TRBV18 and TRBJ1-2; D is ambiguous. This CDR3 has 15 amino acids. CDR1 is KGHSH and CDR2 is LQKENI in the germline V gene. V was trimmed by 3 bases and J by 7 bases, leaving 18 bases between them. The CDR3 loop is CASSPPGEGGGGYTF. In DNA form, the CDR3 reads TGTGCCAGCTCACCTCCCGGCGAGGGCGGCGGTGGCTACACCTTC.

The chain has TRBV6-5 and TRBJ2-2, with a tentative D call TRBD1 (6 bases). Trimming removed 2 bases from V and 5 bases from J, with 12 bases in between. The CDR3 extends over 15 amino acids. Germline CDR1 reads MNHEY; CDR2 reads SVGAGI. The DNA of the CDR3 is TGTGCCAGCAGTTACCGACACAGGGTTACCGGGGAGCTGTTTTTT. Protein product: CASSYRHRVTGELFF.

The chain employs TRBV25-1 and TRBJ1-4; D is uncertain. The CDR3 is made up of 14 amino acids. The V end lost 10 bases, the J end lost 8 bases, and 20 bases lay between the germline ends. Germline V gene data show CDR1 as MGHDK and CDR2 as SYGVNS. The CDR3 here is CATGRGAVGEKLFF. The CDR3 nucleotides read TGTGCCACCGGTCGGGGTGCCGTGGGCGAAAAACTGTTTTTT.

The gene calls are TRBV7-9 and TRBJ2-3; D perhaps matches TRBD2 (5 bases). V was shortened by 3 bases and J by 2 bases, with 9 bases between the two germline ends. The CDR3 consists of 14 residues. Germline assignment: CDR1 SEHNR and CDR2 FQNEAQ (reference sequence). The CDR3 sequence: CASSFKRSTDTQYF. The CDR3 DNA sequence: TGTGCCAGCAGCTTTAAGCGGTCCACAGATACGCAGTATTTT.

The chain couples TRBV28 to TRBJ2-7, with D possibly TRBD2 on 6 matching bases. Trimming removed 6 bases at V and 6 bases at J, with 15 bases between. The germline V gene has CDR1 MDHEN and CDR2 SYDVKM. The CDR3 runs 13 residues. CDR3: CASRTSWGGEQYF. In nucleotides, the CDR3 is TGTGCCAGCAGGACCTCGTGGGGAGGCGAGCAGTACTTC.

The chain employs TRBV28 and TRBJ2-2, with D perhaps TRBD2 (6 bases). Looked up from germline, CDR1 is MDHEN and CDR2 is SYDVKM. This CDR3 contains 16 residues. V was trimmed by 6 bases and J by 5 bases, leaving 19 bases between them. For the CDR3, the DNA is TGTGCCAGCAGCGGGAACCGGGAGATCGTTACCGGGGAGCTGTTTTTT. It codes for CASSGNREIVTGELFF.

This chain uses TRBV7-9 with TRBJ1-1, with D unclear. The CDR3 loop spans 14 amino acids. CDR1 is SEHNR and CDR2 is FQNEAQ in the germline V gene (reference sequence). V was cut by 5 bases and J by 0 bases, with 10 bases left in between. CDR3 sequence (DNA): TGTGCCAGCAGCCCTATCCTCATGAACACTGAAGCTTTCTTT. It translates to CASSPILMNTEAFF.